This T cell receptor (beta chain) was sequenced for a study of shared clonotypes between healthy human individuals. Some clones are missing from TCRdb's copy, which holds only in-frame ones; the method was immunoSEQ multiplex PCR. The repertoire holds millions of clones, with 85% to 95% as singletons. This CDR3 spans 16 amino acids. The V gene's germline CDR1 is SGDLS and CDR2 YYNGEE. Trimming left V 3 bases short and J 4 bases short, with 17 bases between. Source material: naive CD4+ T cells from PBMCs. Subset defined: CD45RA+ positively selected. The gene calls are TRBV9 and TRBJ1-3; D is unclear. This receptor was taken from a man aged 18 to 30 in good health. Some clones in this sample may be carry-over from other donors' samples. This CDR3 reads CASSAPGLLRGNTIYF. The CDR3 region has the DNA TGTGCCAGCAGCGCCCCTGGACTCCTACGGGGAAACACCATATATTTT. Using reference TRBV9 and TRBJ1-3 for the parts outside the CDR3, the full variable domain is DSGVTQTPKHLITATGQRVTLRCSPRSGDLSVYWYQQSLDQGLQFLIQYYNGEERAKGNILERFSAQQFPDLHSELNLSSLELGDSALYFCASSAPGLLRGNTIYFGEGSWLTVV.